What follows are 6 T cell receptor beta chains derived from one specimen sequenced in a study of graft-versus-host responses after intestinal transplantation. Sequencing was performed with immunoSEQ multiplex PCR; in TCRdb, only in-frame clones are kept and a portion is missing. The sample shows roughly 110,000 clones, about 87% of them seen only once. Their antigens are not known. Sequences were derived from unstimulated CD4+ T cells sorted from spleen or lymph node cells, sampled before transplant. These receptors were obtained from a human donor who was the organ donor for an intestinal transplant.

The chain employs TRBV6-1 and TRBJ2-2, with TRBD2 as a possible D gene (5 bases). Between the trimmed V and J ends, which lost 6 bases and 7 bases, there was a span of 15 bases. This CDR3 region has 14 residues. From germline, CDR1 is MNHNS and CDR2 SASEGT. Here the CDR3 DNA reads TGTGCCAGCAGCCGACCGGCCGAGGGCGGGGAGCTGTTTTTT. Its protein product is CASSRPAEGGELFF.

In DNA, the CDR3 is TGCGCCAGCAGTGACAGGTTCTACGAGCAGTACTTC. Amino acid sequence: CASSDRFYEQYF. The rearrangement uses TRBV10-1 and TRBJ2-5; D unclear. The end of the DNA aligns better with TRBJ2-7, so the J call may be wrong. CDR1 is WNHNN, CDR2 SYGVQD, per germline (reference sequence). The CDR3 length is 12 residues.

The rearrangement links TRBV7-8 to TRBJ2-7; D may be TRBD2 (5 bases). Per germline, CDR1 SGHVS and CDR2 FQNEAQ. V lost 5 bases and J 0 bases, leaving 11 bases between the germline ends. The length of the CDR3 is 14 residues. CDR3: CASSDSGISYEQYF. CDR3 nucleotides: TGTGCCAGCAGCGACTCCGGGATCTCCTACGAGCAGTACTTC.

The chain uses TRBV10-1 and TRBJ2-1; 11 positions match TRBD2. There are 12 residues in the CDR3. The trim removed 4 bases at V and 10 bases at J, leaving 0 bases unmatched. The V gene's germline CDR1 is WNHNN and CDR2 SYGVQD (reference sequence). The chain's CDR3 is CASSGTSGEQFF. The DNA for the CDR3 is TGCGCCAGCAGTGGGACTAGCGGGGAGCAGTTCTTC.

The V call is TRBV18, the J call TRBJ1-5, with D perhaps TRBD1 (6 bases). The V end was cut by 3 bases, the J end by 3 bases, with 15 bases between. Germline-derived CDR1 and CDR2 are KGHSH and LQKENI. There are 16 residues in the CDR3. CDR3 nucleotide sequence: TGTGCCAGCTCACCCCAACGAGGGGGGGACAATCAGCCCCAGCATTTT. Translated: CASSPQRGGDNQPQHF.

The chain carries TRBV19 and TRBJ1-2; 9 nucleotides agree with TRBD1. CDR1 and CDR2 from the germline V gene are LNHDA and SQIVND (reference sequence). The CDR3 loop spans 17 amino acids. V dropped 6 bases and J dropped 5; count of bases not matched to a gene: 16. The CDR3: CASSSQITGGLGYGYTF. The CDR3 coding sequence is TGTGCCAGTAGCTCTCAAATAACAGGGGGCCTGGGGTATGGCTACACCTTC. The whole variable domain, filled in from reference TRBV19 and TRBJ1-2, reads DGGITQSPKYLFRKEGQNVTLSCEQNLNHDAMYWYRQDPGQGLRLIYYSQIVNDFQKGDIAEGYSVSREKKESFPLTVTSAQKNPTAFYLCASSSQITGGLGYGYTFGSGTRLTVV.